These 3 T cell receptor beta chains originate from one sample sequenced in a study of blood T cell repertoires in COVID-19. Assay: immunoSEQ multiplex PCR; the TCRdb copy retains only in-frame clones and omits some. The data contain roughly 250,000 clones, roughly 84% of them singletons. Sequencing was done on a sample of peripheral blood. The receptors were gathered from a woman in her forties with active or convalescent COVID-19.

The chain recombines TRBV29-1 with TRBJ2-1; D gene uncertain. This CDR3 has 10 amino acids. Germline lookup yields CDR1 SQVTM and CDR2 ANQGSEA. This CDR3 is CSGGLNEQFF. In nucleotides, the CDR3 is TGCAGTGGTGGGCTGAATGAGCAGTTCTTC.

The V and J genes are TRBV3-1 (or the pseudogene TRBV3-2) and TRBJ1-1; D possibly corresponds to TRBD1 (6 bases). The CDR3 totals 15 residues. The germline V gene encodes CDR1 LGHDT and CDR2 YNNKEL (reference sequence). Trimming removed 5 bases from V and 4 bases from J, with 17 bases in between. The CDR3 loop reads CASSFRTRGATEAFF. The CDR3 nucleotides read TGTGCCAGCAGCTTCCGGACCCGGGGGGCCACTGAAGCTTTCTTT.

The CDR3 loop reads CASTLGREAGNTIYF. CDR3 coding DNA: TGTGCCAGCACCCTGGGGAGGGAGGCTGGAAACACCATATATTTT. The chain joins TRBV6-5 to TRBJ1-3; the D is unclear. Germline V CDR1 and CDR2: MNHEY, SVGAGI. The germline V and J ends were trimmed by 7 bases and 2 bases, with 15 bases remaining between them. This CDR3 has 15 amino acids.